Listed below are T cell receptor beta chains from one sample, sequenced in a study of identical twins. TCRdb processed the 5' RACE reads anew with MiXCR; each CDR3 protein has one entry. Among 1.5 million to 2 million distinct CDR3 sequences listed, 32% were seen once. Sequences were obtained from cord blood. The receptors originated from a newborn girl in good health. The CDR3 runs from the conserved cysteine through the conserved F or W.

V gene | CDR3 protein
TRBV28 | CASTTAGTQSTDTQYF
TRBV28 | CASSPKQSPIWAKSGKETQYF
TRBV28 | CASSSARWGSGRGNEQFF
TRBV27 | CASSGRGYTF
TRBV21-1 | CASSKDRGVGWHSPLHF
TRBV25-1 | CASDSGEKGYTF
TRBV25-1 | CASSQLTTSYNEQFF
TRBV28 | CASCRVGAEAFF
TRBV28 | CASTWWGGYTF
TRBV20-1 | CSARGRARNEKLFF
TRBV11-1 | CASSSTVQETQYF
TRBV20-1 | CSRWDLQETQYF
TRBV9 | CASSFRVASYEQYF
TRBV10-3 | CAIGTAPLSSLHF
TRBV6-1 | CASSDWDRGLWNQPQHF
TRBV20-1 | CSARLLAGEPGANVLTF
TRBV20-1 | CSASRASGSASTDTQYF
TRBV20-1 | CSAPGQASEQYF
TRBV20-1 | CSAKSGGGLNNEQFF
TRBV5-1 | CASSWTRETDTQYF
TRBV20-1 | CSANRDRASYEQYF
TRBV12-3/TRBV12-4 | CASSLKAVYGYTF
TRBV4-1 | CASSHADRMNTEAFF
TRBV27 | CASSSNKVQAFF
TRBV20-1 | CSAREGGRYYEQYF
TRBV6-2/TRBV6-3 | CASSYVGGMRETQYF
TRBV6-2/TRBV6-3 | CASSYSISPSGSSYNEQFF
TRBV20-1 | CSASRVGRSSYNEQFF
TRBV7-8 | CASSLGYGTVYEQYF
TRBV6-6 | CASSYDRGDGYTF
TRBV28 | CASSYLAGKLFF
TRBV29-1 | CSVVDRWRGETQYF
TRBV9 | CASSVVKGGRPEAFF
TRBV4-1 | CASSQHAGQAYGYTF
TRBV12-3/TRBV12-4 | CASRWTSPPGYNEQYF
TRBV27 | CASSLSLGLAAYNEQFF
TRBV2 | CASGWTGQETQYF
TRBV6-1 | CASSGREAYGYTF
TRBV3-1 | CASSQDLAGGNEQFF
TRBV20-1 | CSASFPGQGNGYTF
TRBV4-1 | CASSQEERGAVTDTQYF
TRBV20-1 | CSALARQGYGYTF